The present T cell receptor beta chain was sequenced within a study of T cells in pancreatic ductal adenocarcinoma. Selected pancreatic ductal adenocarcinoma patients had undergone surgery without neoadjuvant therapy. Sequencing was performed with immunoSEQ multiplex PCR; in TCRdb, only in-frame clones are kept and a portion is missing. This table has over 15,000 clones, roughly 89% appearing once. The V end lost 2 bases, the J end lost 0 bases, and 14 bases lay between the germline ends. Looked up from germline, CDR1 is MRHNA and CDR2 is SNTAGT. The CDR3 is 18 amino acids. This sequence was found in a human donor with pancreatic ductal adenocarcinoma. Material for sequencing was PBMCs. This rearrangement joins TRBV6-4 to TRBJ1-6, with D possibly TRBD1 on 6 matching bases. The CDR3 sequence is CASSDPQGRSSYNSPLHF. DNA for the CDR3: TGTGCCAGCAGTGACCCCCAGGGGCGGAGCTCCTATAATTCACCCCTCCACTTT.